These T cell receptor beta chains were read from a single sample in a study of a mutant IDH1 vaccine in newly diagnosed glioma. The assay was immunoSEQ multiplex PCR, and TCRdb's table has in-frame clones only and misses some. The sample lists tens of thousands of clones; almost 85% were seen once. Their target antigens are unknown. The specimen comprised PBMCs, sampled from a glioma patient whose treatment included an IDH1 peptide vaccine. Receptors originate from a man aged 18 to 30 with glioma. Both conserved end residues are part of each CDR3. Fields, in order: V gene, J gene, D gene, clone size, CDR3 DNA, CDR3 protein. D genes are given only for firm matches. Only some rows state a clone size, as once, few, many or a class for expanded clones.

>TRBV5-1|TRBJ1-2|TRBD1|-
TGCGCCAGCAGCGTCTTACAGGGGGCGAACTATGGCTACACCTTC
CASSVLQGANYGYTF
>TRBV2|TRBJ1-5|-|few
TGTGCCAGCAGTGAGGTACAGGAGGCAGGGAGTCAGCCCCAGCATTTT
CASSEVQEAGSQPQHF
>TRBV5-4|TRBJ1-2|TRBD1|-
TGTGCCAGCAGCTTGGGGGGACAGGCAAATGGCTACACCTTC
CASSLGGQANGYTF
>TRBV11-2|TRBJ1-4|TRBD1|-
TGTGCCAGCAGCCGGGGACAGTTAAATGAAAAACTGTTTTTT
CASSRGQLNEKLFF
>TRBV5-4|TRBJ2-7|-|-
TGTGCCAGCAGCTTTGGAGGGGGGACCTACGAGCAGTACTTC
CASSFGGGTYEQYF
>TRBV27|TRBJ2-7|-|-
TGTGCCAGCAGTTTAGGGCTGGAGCTCTACGAGCAGTACTTC
CASSLGLELYEQYF
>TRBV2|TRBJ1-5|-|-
TGTGCCAGCAGTGAAGCGCTTGCGGGGGTGGGCAATCAGCCCCAGCATTTT
CASSEALAGVGNQPQHF
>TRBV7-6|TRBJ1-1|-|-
TGTGCCAGCAGCTCTGGGGGGAACACTGAAGCTTTCTTT
CASSSGGNTEAFF
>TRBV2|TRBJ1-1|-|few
TGTGCCAGCAAGTGGGAGATGAACACTGAAGCTTTCTTT
CASKWEMNTEAFF
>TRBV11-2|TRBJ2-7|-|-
TGTGCCAGCAGCTTAGATAAGGGACTTGTGCTCGAGCAGTACTTC
CASSLDKGLVLEQYF
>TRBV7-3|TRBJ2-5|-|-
TGTGCCAGCAGCTTCGGGCTGGGAGAGACCCAGTACTTC
CASSFGLGETQYF
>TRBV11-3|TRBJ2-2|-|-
TGTGCCAGCAGCCTGCGGAGGGCCGGGACCGGGGAGCTGTTTTTT
CASSLRRAGTGELFF
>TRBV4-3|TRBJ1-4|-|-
TGCGCCAGCAGCCTGTTGGGGGCAACTAATGAAAAACTGTTTTTT
CASSLLGATNEKLFF
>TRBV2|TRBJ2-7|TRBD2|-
TGTGCCAGCAGTGAGTCACTAGCGGGACCCTCCTACGAGCAGTACTTC
CASSESLAGPSYEQYF
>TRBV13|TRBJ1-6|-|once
TGTGCCAGCAGCCCGGTGGGGGATTCACCCCTCCACTTT
CASSPVGDSPLHF
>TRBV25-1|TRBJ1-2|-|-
TGTGCCAGCAGTGATCCCATACAGGGCTGGGGGGGCTACACCTTC
CASSDPIQGWGGYTF
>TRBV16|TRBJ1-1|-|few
TGTGCCAGCAGCCATAGGGTCACCTCGAACACTGAAGCTTTCTTT
CASSHRVTSNTEAFF
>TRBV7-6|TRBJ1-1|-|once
TGTGCCAGCAGCCTAAACGCCCTCCGGTCGGGGAGCCGCACTGAAGCTTTCTTT
CASSLNALRSGSRTEAFF
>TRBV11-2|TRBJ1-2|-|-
TGTGCCAGCAGCTTAGGGGGCGCGCCCTATGGCTACACCTTC
CASSLGGAPYGYTF
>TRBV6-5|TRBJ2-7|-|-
TGTGCCAACAGGAACTACGAGCAGTACTTC
CANRNYEQYF
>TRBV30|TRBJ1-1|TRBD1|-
TGTGCCTGGAGTGTGTTGGGACAGAACATGAACACTGAAGCTTTCTTT
CAWSVLGQNMNTEAFF
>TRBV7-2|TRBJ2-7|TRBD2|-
TGTGCCAGCAACTTCGGGACTAGGTTATACGAGCAGTACTTC
CASNFGTRLYEQYF
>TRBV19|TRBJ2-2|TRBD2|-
TGTGCCAGTAGTGCGAGCGGGAGAGGCACCGGGGAGCTGTTTTTT
CASSASGRGTGELFF
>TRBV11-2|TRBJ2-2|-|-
TGTGCCAGCAGCTTGCAGGGGTTCTCCCCCACCGGGGAGCTGTTTTTT
CASSLQGFSPTGELFF
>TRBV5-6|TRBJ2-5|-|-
TGTGCCAGCAGCTGGATTGACACCCAAGAGACCCAGTACTTC
CASSWIDTQETQYF
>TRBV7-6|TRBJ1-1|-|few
TGTGCCAGCAGCTTTAGTCCCCAACAGGGAGCTTTCTTT
CASSFSPQQGAFF
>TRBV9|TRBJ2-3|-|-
TGTGCCAGCAGCGATGGGGGGCGGGAGACCACAGATACGCAGTATTTT
CASSDGGRETTDTQYF
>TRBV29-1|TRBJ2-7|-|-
TGCAGCGGCGGACAGCAATCCTACGAGCAGTACTTC
CSGGQQSYEQYF
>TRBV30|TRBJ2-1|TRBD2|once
TGTGCCTGGAGTGTCGGGACTAGCGGTTACAATGAGCAGTTCTTC
CAWSVGTSGYNEQFF
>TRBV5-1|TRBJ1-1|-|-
TGCGCCAGCAGCTTGGATCAGGGCCGGGCTTTCTTT
CASSLDQGRAFF
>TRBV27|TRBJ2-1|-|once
TGTGCCAGCAGCCCTCAGGGTTATAATGAGCAGTTCTTC
CASSPQGYNEQFF
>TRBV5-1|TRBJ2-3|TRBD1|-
TGCGCCAGCTTCCGGGACAGGGGTTTCTCGACTAGCACAGATACGCAGTATTTT
CASFRDRGFSTSTDTQYF
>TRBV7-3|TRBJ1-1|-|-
TGTGCCAGCACCGCTGGGGGCGCGGAGGCGGCTTTCTTT
CASTAGGAEAAFF
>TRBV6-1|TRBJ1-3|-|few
TGTGCCAGCAGTGTATCCAGGACCCTCTCTGGAAACACCATATATTTT
CASSVSRTLSGNTIYF
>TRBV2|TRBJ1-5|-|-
TGTGCCAGCAGCGGACAAGGCCCATTGAGCAATCAGCCCCAGCATTTT
CASSGQGPLSNQPQHF
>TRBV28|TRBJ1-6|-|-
TGTGCCAGCAGGCTACAGGTTTATAATTCACCCCTCCACTTT
CASRLQVYNSPLHF
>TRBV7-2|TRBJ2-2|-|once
TGTGCCAGCAGCTTAGCGAGGGGCGGGAACACCGGGGAGCTGTTTTTT
CASSLARGGNTGELFF
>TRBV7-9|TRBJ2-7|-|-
TGTGCCAGCAGCTCCCCATTTGGCAGGGACTCCTACGAGCAGTACTTC
CASSSPFGRDSYEQYF
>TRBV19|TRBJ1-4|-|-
TGTGCCAGTAGTAGTCAGGGATTCACAACTAATGAAAAACTGTTTTTT
CASSSQGFTTNEKLFF
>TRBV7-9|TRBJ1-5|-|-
TGTGCCAGCAGCTTAGGGCAGGGCGCGGGCAATCAGCCCCAGCATTTT
CASSLGQGAGNQPQHF
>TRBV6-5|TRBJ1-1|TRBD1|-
TGTGCCAGCAGTTACTGGACAGGCGATATGAACACTGAAGCTTTCTTT
CASSYWTGDMNTEAFF
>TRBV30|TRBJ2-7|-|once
TGTGCCTGGAGTGTACCCCCTTCGGGCGAGCAGTACTTC
CAWSVPPSGEQYF
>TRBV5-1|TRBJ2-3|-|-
TGCGCCAGCAGCATCACGAGGGATACGCAGTATTTT
CASSITRDTQYF
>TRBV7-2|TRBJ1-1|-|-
TGTGCCAGCAGCCTAGGGGCGAACACTGAAGCTTTCTTT
CASSLGANTEAFF
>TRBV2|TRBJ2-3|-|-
TGTGCCAGCCTGAGACTCGTCGAAACAGATACGCAGTATTTT
CASLRLVETDTQYF
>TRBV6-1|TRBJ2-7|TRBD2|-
TGTGCCAGCAGTGAAACCCCTATAGCGGGAGGGCCCCACGAGCAGTACTTC
CASSETPIAGGPHEQYF
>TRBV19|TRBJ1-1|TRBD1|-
TGTGCCAGTATCCCAACCGGGACAGGGTCGAATGAAGCTTTCTTT
CASIPTGTGSNEAFF
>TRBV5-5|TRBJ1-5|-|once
TGTGCCAGCAGCTTCGGCAATCAGCCCCAGCATTTT
CASSFGNQPQHF
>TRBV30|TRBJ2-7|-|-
TGTGCCTGGAAAAGGAGCCTCCACGCCTACGAGCAGTACTTC
CAWKRSLHAYEQYF
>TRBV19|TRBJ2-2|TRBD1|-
TGTGCCAGTAGCCACAGGGACAGGGCGACCGGGGAGCTGTTTTTT
CASSHRDRATGELFF
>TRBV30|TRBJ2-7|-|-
TGTGCCTGGAATGGATCCCCCTACGAGCAGTACTTC
CAWNGSPYEQYF
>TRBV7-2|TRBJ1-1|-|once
TGTGCCAGCAGCACGCGACTTCTTGGGGCTTTCTTT
CASSTRLLGAFF
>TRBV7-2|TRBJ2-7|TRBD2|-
TGTGCCAGCAGCTTAGTAGCGGGGGGGCGGGCGCTCTACGAGCAGTACTTC
CASSLVAGGRALYEQYF